This T cell receptor beta chain was recorded in a study of regulatory T cells in long-lasting Graves disease. Relying on iRepertoire HTBI primers and Arm-PCR of CDR3 regions, the team built TCR beta libraries. One entry per CDR3 protein, called by TCRdb with MiXCR from the multiplex PCR reads. The table has approximately 560,000 distinct CDR3 sequences, around 15% seen once; the top ten hold about 12%. Regarding this clonotype: A much larger clone is a single base away; this may be a read error.

The time point was: newly diagnosed GD, antithyroid drugs for less than 3 months. RNA isolated from PBMCs was used to make the TCR library. The data also belong to a second study, concerning T cells in Graves' hyperthyroidism and ophthalmopathy.

The sequences come from peripheral blood mononuclear cells (PBMCs), collected at new diagnosis, from a patient treated with antithyroid drugs. The clonotype was recovered from a man in his late teens or twenties with Graves disease.

This CDR3 is CASSWSGKENNEQFF. The DNA for the CDR3 is TGTGCCAGCAGCTGGTCCGGGAAAGAGAACAATGAGCAGTTCTTC. This chain connects TRBV7-9 to TRBJ2-1; the D gene is possibly TRBD2 (5 bases). V lost 4 bases to trimming and J lost 5 bases, with 15 bases between them. This CDR3 has 15 residues. Per germline, CDR1 SEHNR and CDR2 FQNEAQ (reference sequence).